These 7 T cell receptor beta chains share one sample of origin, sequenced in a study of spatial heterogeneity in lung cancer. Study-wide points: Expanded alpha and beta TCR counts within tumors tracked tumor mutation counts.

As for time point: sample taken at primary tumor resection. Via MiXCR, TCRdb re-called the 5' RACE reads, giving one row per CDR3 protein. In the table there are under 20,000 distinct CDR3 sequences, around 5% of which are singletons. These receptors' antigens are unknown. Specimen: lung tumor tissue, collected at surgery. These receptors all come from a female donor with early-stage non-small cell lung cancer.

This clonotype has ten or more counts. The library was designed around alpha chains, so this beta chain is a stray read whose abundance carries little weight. CDR3 in amino acids: CASSVGPAESEAFF. CDR3 coding DNA: TGTGCCAGCAGCGTAGGCCCGGCAGAGAGTGAAGCTTTCTTT. This rearrangement joins TRBV9 to TRBJ1-1; D unresolved. Looked up from germline, CDR1 is SGDLS and CDR2 is YYNGEE. V was trimmed by 0 bases and J by 7 bases, leaving 13 bases between them. The CDR3 is made up of 14 amino acids.

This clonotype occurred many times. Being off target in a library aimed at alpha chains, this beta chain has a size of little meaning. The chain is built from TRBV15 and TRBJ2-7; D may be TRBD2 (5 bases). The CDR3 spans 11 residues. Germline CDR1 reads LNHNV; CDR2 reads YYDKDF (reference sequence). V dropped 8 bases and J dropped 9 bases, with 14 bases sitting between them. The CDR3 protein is CATGMGAGQYF. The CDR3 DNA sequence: TGTGCCACCGGGATGGGTGCGGGGCAGTACTTC.

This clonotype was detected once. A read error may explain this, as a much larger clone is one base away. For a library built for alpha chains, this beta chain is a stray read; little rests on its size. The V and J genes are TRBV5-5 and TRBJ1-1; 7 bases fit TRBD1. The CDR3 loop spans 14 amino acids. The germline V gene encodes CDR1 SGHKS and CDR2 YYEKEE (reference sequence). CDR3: CASSPYRGNTGAFF. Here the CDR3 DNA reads TGTGCCAGCAGCCCTTACAGGGGAAACACTGGAGCTTTCTTT.

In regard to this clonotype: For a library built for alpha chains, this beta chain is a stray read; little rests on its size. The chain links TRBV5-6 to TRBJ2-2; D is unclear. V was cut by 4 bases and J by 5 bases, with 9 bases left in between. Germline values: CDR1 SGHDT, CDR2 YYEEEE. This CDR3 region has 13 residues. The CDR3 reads CASSPGPTGELFF. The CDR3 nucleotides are TGTGCCAGCAGCCCCGGACCTACCGGGGAGCTGTTTTTT.

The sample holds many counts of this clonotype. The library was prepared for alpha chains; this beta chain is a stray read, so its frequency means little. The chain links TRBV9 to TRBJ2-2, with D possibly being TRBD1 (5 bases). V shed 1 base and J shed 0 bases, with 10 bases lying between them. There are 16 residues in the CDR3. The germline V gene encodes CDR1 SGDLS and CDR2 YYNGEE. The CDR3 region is CASSVFPGPNTGELFF. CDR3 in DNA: TGTGCCAGCAGCGTATTCCCAGGGCCGAACACCGGGGAGCTGTTTTTT. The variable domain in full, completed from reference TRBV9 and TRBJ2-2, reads DSGVTQTPKHLITATGQRVTLRCSPRSGDLSVYWYQQSLDQGLQFLIQYYNGEERAKGNILERFSAQQFPDLHSELNLSSLELGDSALYFCASSVFPGPNTGELFFGEGSRLTVL.

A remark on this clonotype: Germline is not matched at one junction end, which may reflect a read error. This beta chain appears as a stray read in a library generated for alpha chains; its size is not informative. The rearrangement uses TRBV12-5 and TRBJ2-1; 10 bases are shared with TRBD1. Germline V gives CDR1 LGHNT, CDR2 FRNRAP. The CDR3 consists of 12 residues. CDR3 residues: CASGSGQGTPSF. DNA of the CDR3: TGTGCTAGTGGTTCGGGACAGGGGACGCCCTCCTTC.

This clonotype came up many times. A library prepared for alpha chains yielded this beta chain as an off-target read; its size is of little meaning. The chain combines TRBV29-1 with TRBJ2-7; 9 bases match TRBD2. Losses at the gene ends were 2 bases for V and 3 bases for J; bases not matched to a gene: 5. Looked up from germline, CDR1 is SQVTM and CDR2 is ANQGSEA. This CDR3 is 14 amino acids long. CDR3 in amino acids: CSVEFGSGSYEQYF. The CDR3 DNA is TGCAGCGTTGAATTTGGTAGCGGGAGCTACGAGCAGTACTTC.